A single sample gave rise to the 7 T cell receptor beta chains below, sequenced in a study of human T cells and chemical hapten exposure. TCRdb itself ran the RACE reads through MiXCR, one entry per CDR3 protein. The data contain roughly 84,000 distinct CDR3 sequences, more than 10% of them singletons. The time point was: patch test 3, about 24 weeks after DPC sensitization. This sample's treatment: therapeutic diphenylcyclopropenone sensitization with weekly scalp DPC. Source: whole blood, taken in connection with sensitization to the hapten diphenylcyclopropenone (DPC). The receptors stem from a woman between 50 and 59 years old with alopecia areata. Some clones in this sample may be carry-over from other donors' samples.

The table lists this clonotype with many counts. The chain has TRBV9 and TRBJ2-5, with 9 bases identical to TRBD2. There are 15 residues in the CDR3. CDR1 SGDLS and CDR2 YYNGEE come from the germline V gene. The ends lost 4 bases at V and 5 bases at J; junction bases unmatched: 9. The CDR3 is CASSPRALAGETQYF. In nucleotides, the CDR3 is TGTGCCAGCAGCCCCCGTGCGCTAGCGGGGGAGACCCAGTACTTC.

This clonotype occurred a few times. The rearrangement links TRBV27 to TRBJ2-2, with 7 bases that match TRBD2. Germline V gives CDR1 MNHEY, CDR2 SMNVEV (reference sequence). Trimming at V came to 7 bases and at J to 0 bases, leaving 14 bases not matched to a gene. CDR3 length: 18 residues. Here the CDR3 reads CASNPGRGGISNTGELFF. For the CDR3, the DNA is TGTGCCAGCAACCCAGGCCGGGGAGGGATCTCGAACACCGGGGAGCTGTTTTTT.

V and J are TRBV19 and TRBJ1-5, with TRBD1 as a possible D gene (5 bases). Between the trimmed V and J ends, which lost 3 bases and 5 bases, there was a span of 11 bases. Germline values: CDR1 LNHDA, CDR2 SQIVND (reference sequence). The CDR3 extends over 14 amino acids. CDR3 in amino acids: CASSMGQGHQPQHF. CDR3 nucleotides: TGTGCCAGTAGTATGGGGCAGGGCCATCAGCCCCAGCATTTT.

The chain uses TRBV2 and TRBJ2-7; 9 bases match TRBD1. Germline assignment: CDR1 SNHLY and CDR2 FYNNEI. Trimming cost V 6 bases and J 6 bases; bases outside gene matches: 6. The CDR3 runs 13 residues. The CDR3 reads CASRAGTGIEQYF. The CDR3 bases are TGTGCCAGCAGAGCCGGGACAGGGATCGAGCAGTACTTC.

The J gene is TRBJ2-3, the V gene TRBV28, with D perhaps matching TRBD2 (5 bases). V was cut by 6 bases and J by 6 bases, with 19 bases left in between. CDR1 is MDHEN and CDR2 is SYDVKM in the germline V gene. The CDR3 runs 15 residues. The CDR3 bases are TGTGCCAGCAGCATAAGCTCTAGCCAGGCGGATACGCAGTATTTT. Translation: CASSISSSQADTQYF.

This clonotype showed up just a few times. The CDR3 loop reads CASSTQSSGANVLTF. In DNA, the CDR3 is TGTGCCAGCTCAACCCAAAGCTCTGGGGCCAACGTCCTGACTTTC. The V and J genes are TRBV18 and TRBJ2-6, with D uncertain. This CDR3 is 15 amino acids long. V gave up 5 bases and J gave up 0 bases, with 8 bases separating them. Germline V lookup: CDR1 KGHSH, CDR2 LQKENI. Full variable domain (outside the CDR3, taken from reference TRBV18 and TRBJ2-6): NAGVMQNPRHLVRRRGQEARLRCSPMKGHSHVYWYRQLPEEGLKFMVYLQKENIIDESGMPKERFSAEFPKEGPSILRIQQVVRGDSAAYFCASSTQSSGANVLTFGAGSRLTVL.

This clonotype occurred a few times. V gene TRBV28 combines with J gene TRBJ1-1, with 7 positions matching TRBD1. The CDR3 loop spans 15 amino acids. Germline assignment: CDR1 MDHEN and CDR2 SYDVKM. V was pared by 5 bases and J by 5 bases, with 11 bases of the junction left unmatched. The CDR3 DNA reads TGTGCCAGCAGTCCCTCCGGGACAGATAAGACTGAAGCTTTCTTT. This codes for CASSPSGTDKTEAFF.